These T cell receptor beta chains were read from a single sample in a study of beta chain features in type 1 diabetes. Measured with immunoSEQ multiplex PCR; TCRdb has only the in-frame clones, and not every one. The sample shows around 120,000 clones, roughly 17% of them seen only once. Sequences were obtained from central memory CD4+ T cells from blood. The receptors stem from a man between 18 and 35 years old with type 1 diabetes. Both conserved end residues are part of each CDR3. The D gene is left open where the match is weak. Clone size, where shown, is once, few, many, or a class for clones that have expanded.

J: TRBJ2-7; D: TRBD2; length: 12; size: .; V: TRBV14; DNA: TGTGCCAGCGGAGCGGGAGGGCGCGAGCAGTACTTC; CDR3: CASGAGGREQYF
J: TRBJ2-5; D: .; length: 14; size: few; V: TRBV2; DNA: TGTGCCAGCAGTCCGGACAGTTCCCAAGAGACCCAGTACTTC; CDR3: CASSPDSSQETQYF
J: TRBJ1-2; D: .; length: 19; size: .; V: TRBV27; DNA: TGTGCCAGCAGGCCCCGGGACATGCCCCACGGGGGCTCTAACTATGGCTACACCTTC; CDR3: CASRPRDMPHGGSNYGYTF
J: TRBJ2-2; D: .; length: 13; size: few; V: TRBV11-2; DNA: TGTGCCAGCAGCCAGCGAGACACCGGGGAGCTGTTTTTT; CDR3: CASSQRDTGELFF
J: TRBJ2-3; D: .; length: 14; size: few; V: TRBV25-1; DNA: TGTGCCAGCAGTGATATAGGGGCGGGAGATACGCAGTATTTT; CDR3: CASSDIGAGDTQYF
J: TRBJ2-7; D: .; length: 11; size: .; V: TRBV30; DNA: TGTGCCTGGAGTGTAGGGGGCGAGCAGTACTTC; CDR3: CAWSVGGEQYF
J: TRBJ2-5; D: .; length: 14; size: .; V: TRBV15; DNA: TGTGCCACCAGCTTCGGACTGAACCAAGAGACCCAGTACTTC; CDR3: CATSFGLNQETQYF
J: TRBJ2-1; D: TRBD2; length: 15; size: few; V: TRBV7-2; DNA: TGTGCCAGCAGTCGCGGGAGGTCGGACTACAATGAGCAGTTCTTC; CDR3: CASSRGRSDYNEQFF
J: TRBJ1-3; D: .; length: 14; size: .; V: TRBV29-1; DNA: TGCAGCGTTGAAGATTCCGTCGTTGGAAACACCATATATTTT; CDR3: CSVEDSVVGNTIYF
J: TRBJ2-5; D: TRBD2; length: 15; size: .; V: TRBV5-1; DNA: TGCGCCAGCCGCCTTTCACCACTAGCGGGAGAGACCCAGTACTTC; CDR3: CASRLSPLAGETQYF
J: TRBJ2-7; D: TRBD2; length: 15; size: few; V: TRBV6-5; DNA: TGTGCCAGCAGTTACTTTCTAGCGGGAGGAACCGAGCAGTACTTC; CDR3: CASSYFLAGGTEQYF
J: TRBJ2-7; D: .; length: 14; size: .; V: TRBV7-2; DNA: TGTGCCAGCAGCTCCACCAGCAGGGGCTACGAGCAGTACTTC; CDR3: CASSSTSRGYEQYF